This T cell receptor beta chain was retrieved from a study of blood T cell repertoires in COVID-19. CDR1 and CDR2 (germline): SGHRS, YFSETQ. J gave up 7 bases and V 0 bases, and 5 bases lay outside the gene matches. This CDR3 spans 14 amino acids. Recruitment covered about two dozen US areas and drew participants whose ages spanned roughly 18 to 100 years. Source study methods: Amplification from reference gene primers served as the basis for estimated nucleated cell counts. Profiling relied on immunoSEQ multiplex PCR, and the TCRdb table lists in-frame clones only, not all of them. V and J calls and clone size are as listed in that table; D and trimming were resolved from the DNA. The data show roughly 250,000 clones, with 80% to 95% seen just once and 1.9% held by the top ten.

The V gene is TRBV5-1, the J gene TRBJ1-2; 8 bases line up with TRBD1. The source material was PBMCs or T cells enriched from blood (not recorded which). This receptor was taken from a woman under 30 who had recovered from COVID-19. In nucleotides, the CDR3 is TGCGCCAGCAGCTTGGGACAGGGGAATTCTGGCTACACCTTC. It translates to CASSLGQGNSGYTF.